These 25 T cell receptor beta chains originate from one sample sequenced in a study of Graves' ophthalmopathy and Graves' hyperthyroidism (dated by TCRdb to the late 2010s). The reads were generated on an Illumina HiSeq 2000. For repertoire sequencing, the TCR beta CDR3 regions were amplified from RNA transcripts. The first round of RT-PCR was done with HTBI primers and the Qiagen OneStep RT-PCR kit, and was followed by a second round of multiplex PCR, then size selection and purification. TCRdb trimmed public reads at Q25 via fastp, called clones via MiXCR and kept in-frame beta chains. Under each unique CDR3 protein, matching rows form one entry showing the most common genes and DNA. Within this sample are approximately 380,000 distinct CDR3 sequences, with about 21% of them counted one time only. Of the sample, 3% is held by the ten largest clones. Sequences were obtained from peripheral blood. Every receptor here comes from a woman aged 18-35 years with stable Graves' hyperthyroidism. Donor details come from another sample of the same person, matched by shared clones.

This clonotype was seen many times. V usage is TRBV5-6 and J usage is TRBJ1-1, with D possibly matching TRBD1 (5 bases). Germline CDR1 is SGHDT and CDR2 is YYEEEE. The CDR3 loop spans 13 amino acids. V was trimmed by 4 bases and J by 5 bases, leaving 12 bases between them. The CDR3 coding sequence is TGTGCCAGCAGCCTAGGGACGTCTACTGAAGCTTTCTTT. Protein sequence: CASSLGTSTEAFF.

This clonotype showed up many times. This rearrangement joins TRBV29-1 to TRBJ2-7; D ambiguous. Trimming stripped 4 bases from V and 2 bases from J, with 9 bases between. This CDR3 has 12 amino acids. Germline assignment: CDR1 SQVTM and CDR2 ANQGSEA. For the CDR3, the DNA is TGCAGCGTTGCGAAGTCGGCCTACGAGCAGTACTTC. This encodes CSVAKSAYEQYF.

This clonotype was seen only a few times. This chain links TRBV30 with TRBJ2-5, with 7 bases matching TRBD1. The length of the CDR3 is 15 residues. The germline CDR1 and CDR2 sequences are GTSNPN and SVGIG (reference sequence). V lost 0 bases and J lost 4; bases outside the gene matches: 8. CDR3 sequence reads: CAWSVATGSGETQYF. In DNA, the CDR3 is TGTGCCTGGAGTGTAGCGACAGGGAGTGGAGAGACCCAGTACTTC.

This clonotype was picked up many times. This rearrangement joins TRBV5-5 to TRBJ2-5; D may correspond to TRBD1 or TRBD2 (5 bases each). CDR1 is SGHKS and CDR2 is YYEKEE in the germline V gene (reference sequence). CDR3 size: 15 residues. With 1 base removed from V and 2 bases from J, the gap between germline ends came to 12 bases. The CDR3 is CASSLSWDPQETQYF. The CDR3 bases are TGTGCCAGCAGCTTGAGTTGGGACCCGCAAGAGACCCAGTACTTC.

DNA of the CDR3: TGTGCCAGCAGCCAAGGTCCTGTGAGCTCCTACGAGCAGTACTTC. It codes for CASSQGPVSSYEQYF. The genes are TRBV3-1 and TRBJ2-7; no firm D call. CDR3 length: 15 amino acids. Trimming shortened V by 1 base and J by 0 bases, and 10 bases separated the two germline ends. Germline V CDR1 and CDR2: LGHDT, YNNKEL (reference sequence).

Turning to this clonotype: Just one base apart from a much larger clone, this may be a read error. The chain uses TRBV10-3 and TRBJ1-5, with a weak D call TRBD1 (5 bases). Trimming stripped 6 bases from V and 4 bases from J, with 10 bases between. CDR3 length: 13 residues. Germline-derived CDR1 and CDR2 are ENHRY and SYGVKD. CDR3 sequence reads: CAISLQENQPQHF. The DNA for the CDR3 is TGTGCCATCAGCTTACAGGAGAATCAGCCCCAGCATTTT.

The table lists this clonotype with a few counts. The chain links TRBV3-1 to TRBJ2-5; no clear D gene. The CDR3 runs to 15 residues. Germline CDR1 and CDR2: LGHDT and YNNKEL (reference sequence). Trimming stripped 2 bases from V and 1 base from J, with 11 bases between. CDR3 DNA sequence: TGTGCCAGCAGCCAAAACGGGCGCGCCCAAGAGACCCAGTACTTC. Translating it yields CASSQNGRAQETQYF.

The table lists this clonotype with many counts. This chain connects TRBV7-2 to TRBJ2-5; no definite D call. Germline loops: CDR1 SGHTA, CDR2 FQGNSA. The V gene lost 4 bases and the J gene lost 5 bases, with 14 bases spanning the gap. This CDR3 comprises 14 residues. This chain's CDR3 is CASSSAIVQETQYF. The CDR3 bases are TGTGCCAGCAGCTCCGCTATTGTTCAGGAGACCCAGTACTTC.

CDR3 nucleotides: TGTGCCAGCAGTTACTCGGAAGGGAGGGTTGATGGCTACACCTTC. Amino acid sequence: CASSYSEGRVDGYTF. The chain employs TRBV6-5 and TRBJ1-2; D is undetermined. The CDR3 is 15 amino acids. Trimming pared 0 bases from V and 6 bases from J, leaving 14 bases between. Germline values: CDR1 MNHEY, CDR2 SVGAGI.

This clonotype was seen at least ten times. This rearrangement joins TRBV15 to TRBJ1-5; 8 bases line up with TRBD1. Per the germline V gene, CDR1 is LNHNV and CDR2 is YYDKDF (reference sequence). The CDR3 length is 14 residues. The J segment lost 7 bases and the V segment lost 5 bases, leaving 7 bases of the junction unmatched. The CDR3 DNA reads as TGTGCCACCAGCGGGGGACAGGTAGCGCAGCCCCAGCATTTT. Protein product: CATSGGQVAQPQHF.

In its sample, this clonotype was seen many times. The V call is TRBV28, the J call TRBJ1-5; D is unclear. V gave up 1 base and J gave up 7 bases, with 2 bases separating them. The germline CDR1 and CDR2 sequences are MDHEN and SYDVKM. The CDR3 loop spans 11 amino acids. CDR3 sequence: CASSLSQPQHF. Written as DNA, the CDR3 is TGTGCCAGCAGTTTATCCCAGCCCCAGCATTTT.

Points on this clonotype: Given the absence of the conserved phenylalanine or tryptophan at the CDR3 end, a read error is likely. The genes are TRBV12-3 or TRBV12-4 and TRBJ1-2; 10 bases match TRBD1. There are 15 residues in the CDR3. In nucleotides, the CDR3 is TGTGCTAGCAGACTCTCGGGACAGGGGACCTATGGCTACACCTAC. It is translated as CASRLSGQGTYGYTY.

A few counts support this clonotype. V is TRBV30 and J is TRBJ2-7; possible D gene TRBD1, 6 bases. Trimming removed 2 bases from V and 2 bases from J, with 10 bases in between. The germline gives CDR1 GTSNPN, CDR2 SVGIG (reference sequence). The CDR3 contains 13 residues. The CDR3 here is CAWSPGTTYEQYF. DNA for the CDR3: TGTGCCTGGAGTCCCGGGACAACCTACGAGCAGTACTTC.

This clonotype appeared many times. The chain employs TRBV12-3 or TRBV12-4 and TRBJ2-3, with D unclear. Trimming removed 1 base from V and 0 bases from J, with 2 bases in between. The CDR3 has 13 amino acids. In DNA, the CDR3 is TGTGCCAGCAGTTTAGGCAGCACAGATACGCAGTATTTT. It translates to CASSLGSTDTQYF.

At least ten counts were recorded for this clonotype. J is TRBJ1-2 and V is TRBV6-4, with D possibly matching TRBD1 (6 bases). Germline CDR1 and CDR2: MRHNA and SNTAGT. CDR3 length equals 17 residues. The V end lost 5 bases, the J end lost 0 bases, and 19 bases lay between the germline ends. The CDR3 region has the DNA TGTGCCAGCAGTAAATCGACAGGACTAGCTGCTAACTATGGCTACACCTTC. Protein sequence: CASSKSTGLAANYGYTF.

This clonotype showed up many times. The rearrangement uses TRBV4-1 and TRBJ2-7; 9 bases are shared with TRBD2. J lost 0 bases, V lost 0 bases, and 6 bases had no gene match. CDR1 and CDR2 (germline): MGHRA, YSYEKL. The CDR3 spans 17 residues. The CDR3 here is CASSQEKRGVNSYEQYF. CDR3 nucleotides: TGCGCCAGCAGCCAAGAAAAGCGGGGGGTTAACTCCTACGAGCAGTACTTC.

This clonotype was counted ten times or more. CDR3 region: CASSLKVVGVPSEGNIQYF. The CDR3 nucleotides are TGCGCCAGCAGCTTGAAAGTCGTCGGGGTTCCATCTGAGGGTAACATTCAGTACTTC. The chain employs TRBV5-1 and TRBJ2-4; D is perhaps TRBD2 (5 bases). V was shortened by 1 base and J by 7 bases, with 27 bases between the two germline ends. The CDR3 contains 19 residues. CDR1 and CDR2 from the germline V gene are SGHRS and YFSETQ.

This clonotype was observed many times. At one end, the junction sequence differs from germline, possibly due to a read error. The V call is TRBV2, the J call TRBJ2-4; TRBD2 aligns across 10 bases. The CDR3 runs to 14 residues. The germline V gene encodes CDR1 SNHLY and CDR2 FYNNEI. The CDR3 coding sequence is TGTGCCAGCGGAACTCTAGCGGGAGATAACATTAAGTACTTC. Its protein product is CASGTLAGDNIKYF.

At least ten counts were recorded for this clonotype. CDR3 DNA: TGTGCCATTGCGGGGAGATCCACCGGGGAGCTGTTTTTT. Amino acid sequence: CAIAGRSTGELFF. The V and J genes are TRBV6-5 and TRBJ2-2, with D possibly being TRBD2 (6 bases). Between the trimmed V and J ends, which lost 10 bases and 4 bases, there was a span of 13 bases. CDR1 MNHEY and CDR2 SVGAGI come from the germline V gene. This CDR3 region has 13 residues.

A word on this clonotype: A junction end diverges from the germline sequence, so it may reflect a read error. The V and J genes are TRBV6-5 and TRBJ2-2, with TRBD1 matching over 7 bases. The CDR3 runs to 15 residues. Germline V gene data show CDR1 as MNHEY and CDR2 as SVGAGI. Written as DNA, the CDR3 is TGTGCCAGCGTTCTACAGGGGAGTGGGACCGGGGAGCTGTTCTTT. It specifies CASVLQGSGTGELFF.

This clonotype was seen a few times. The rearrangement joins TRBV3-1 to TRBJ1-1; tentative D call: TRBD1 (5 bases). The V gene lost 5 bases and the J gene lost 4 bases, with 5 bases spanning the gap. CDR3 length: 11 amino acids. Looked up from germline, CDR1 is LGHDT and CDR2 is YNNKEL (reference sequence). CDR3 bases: TGTGCCAGCAGCGGGGCCACTGAAGCTTTCTTT. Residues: CASSGATEAFF.

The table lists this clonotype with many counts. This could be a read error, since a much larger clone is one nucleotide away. The CDR3 is CPRRDGGPETKYF. The DNA of the CDR3 is TGTCCCCGCCGGGACGGGGGCCCAGAGACCAAGTACTTC. This chain connects TRBV6-5 to TRBJ2-5, with D tentatively TRBD1 or TRBD2 (6 bases each). In germline, CDR1 is MNHEY, CDR2 SVGAGI. The CDR3 is 13 amino acids.

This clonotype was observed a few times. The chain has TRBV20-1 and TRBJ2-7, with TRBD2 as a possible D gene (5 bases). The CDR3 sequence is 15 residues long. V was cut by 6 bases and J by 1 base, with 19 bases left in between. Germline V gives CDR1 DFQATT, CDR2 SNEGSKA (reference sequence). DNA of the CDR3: TGCAGTGCCCAAGGAGGTCAGCAGTTTTCCTACGAGCAGTACTTC. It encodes CSAQGGQQFSYEQYF.

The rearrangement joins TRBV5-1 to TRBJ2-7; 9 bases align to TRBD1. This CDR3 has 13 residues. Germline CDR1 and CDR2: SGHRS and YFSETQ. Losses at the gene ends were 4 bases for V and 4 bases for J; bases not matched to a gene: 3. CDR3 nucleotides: TGCGCCAGCAGCCGGGACAGGGAATACGAGCAGTACTTC. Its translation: CASSRDREYEQYF.

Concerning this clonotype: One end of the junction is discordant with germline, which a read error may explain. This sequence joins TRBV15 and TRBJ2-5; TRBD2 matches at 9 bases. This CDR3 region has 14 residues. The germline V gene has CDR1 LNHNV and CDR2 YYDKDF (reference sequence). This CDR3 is CTTSGSGSGETEYF. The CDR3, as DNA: TGTACCACCAGCGGTAGCGGGAGTGGTGAGACGGAGTACTTC.